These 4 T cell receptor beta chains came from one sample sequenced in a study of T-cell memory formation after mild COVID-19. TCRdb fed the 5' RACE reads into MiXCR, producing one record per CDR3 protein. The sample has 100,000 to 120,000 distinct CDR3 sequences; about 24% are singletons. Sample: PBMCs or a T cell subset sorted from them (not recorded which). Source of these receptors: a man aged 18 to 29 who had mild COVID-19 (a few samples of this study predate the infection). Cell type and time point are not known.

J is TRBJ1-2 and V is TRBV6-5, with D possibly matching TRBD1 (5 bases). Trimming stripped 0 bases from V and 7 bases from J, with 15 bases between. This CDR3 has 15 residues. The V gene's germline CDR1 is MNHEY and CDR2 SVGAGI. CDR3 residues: CASSYSMQGGIGYTF. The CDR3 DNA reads TGTGCCAGCAGTTACTCGATGCAGGGAGGGATTGGCTACACCTTC.

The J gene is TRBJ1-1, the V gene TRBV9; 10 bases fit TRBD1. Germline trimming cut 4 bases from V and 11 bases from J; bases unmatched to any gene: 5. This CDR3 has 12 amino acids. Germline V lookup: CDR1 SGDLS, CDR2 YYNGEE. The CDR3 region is CASSPGTGAAFF. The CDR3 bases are TGTGCCAGCAGCCCTGGGACAGGGGCGGCTTTCTTT.

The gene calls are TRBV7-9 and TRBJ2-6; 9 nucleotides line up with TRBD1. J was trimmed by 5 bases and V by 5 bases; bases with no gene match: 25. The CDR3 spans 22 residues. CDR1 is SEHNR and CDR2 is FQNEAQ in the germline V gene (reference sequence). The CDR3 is CASSNSGTGYIVPGTRANVLTF. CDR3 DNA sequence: TGTGCCAGCAGCAATTCCGGGACAGGGTATATTGTACCGGGGACTAGGGCCAACGTCCTGACTTTC. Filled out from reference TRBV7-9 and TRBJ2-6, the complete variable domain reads DTGVSQNPRHKITKRGQNVTFRCDPISEHNRLYWYRQTLGQGPEFLTYFQNEAQLEKSRLLSDRFSAERPKGSFSTLEIQRTEQGDSAMYLCASSNSGTGYIVPGTRANVLTFGAGSRLTVL.

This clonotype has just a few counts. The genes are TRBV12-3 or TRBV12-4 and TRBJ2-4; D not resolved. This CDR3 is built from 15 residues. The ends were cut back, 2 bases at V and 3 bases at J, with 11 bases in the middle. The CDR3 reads CASSLNLVGKNIQYF. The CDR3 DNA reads TGTGCCAGCAGTTTAAACCTAGTGGGCAAAAACATTCAGTACTTC.